This section outlines one T cell receptor (beta chain) sequence together with its context. The antigen is undetermined. This sample was taken from a study of cytomegalovirus exposure and HLA in healthy donors. Study-wide points: Only CMV serostatus was available as immune exposure information.

CDR1 SGHNT and CDR2 YYREEE come from the germline V gene (reference sequence). This CDR3 region has 14 residues. V was cut by 2 bases and J by 7 bases, with 13 bases left in between. The PCR contained 60 Vbeta and 13 Jbeta primers. Sequencing was performed with immunoSEQ multiplex PCR; in TCRdb, only in-frame clones are kept and a portion is missing. The profile shows more than 90,000 clones, roughly 76% of them singletons. The chain uses TRBV5-4 and TRBJ1-5; D is perhaps TRBD1 (6 bases). Specimen: PBMCs. This sequence was found in a human donor in good health. The CDR3 DNA reads TGTGCCAGCAGCTTAGGGGGAGGGGAGCAGCCCCAGCATTTT. Translation gives CASSLGGGEQPQHF.